The table lists the clone carrying this TCR beta chain with many counts. Its cognate antigen is unknown. A single record per CDR3 protein comes from TCRdb applying MiXCR to the multiplex PCR reads. The table lists tens of thousands of distinct CDR3 sequences, 42% of them singletons. This entry is derived from a study of breast tumors, draining lymph nodes, adjacent tissues. General study points: Data only fit, rather than demonstrated, lymph node origin of most tumor T cells. Luminal-like breast cancer showed significantly higher tumor–nontumor repertoire similarity than basal-like. Findings are consistent with lymph node origin and intratumoral expansion of most tumor T cells. Tumor TCR diversity was below lymph nodes but above nontumor tissue.

V shed 5 bases and J shed 4 bases, with 23 bases lying between them. Germline V lookup: CDR1 MNHEY, CDR2 SVGAGI. The CDR3 has 17 amino acids. This receptor was obtained from a female donor with breast cancer. Some clones in this sample may be carry-over from other donors' samples. This sequence joins TRBV6-5 and TRBJ2-5; tentatively, D is TRBD1 (6 bases). The sequencing sample was made of breast tumor tissue. For the CDR3, the DNA is TGTGCCAGCAGTCCTAATATTCCGGGCAGGGGCGGAGAGACCCAGTACTTC. This codes for CASSPNIPGRGGETQYF.